The source of this T cell receptor (beta chain) is a study of cytomegalovirus exposure and HLA in healthy donors. Study summary: An early data release held tens of millions of unique TCRs from HLA-typed donors. Overall study findings and caveats: Certain sequence variants were highly shared and formed a cluster, and this cluster was likely a sequencing artifact. Accounts indicate the classifier identified cytomegalovirus status with strong specificity and sensitivity. Specificity of a few CMV-associated chains for CMV antigens was verified in vitro.

This clone was counted between two and nine times. The antigen remains undetermined. The length of the CDR3 is 13 residues. Germline V gene data show CDR1 as MDHEN and CDR2 as SYDVKM. V lost 5 bases and J lost 4, with 11 bases in between. The study ran its PCR with 60 Vbeta and 13 Jbeta primers. Measured with immunoSEQ multiplex PCR; TCRdb has only the in-frame clones, and not every one. This sample has roughly 160,000 clones, with 80% found just once. The sequence came from a man aged 30 to 45 in good health and CMV-seronegative. The rearrangement uses TRBV28 and TRBJ2-5, with D hard to call. Sequencing used PBMCs. The CDR3 is CASSISVGETQYF. CDR3 DNA sequence: TGTGCCAGCAGTATCTCAGTTGGAGAGACCCAGTACTTC.